This T cell receptor beta chain comes out of a study of blood T cells in healthy people across ages. Study-wide findings and caveats: Lack of knowledge of donor CMV status possibly confounded expanded clonotype changes.

Then a second PCR, running about 6 to 11 cycles, was carried out with a sample-barcoded 5' primer and a J-beta primer mix. MiXCR was run by TCRdb on the 5' RACE reads, yielding one entry per CDR3 protein. This sample has some 710,000 distinct CDR3 sequences, with about 45% found just once. V shed 7 bases and J 5 bases; nucleotides not matched to a gene: 8. Germline V CDR1 and CDR2: SQVTM, ANQGSEA. The CDR3 has 13 amino acids. This clonotype was detected only a few times. Its antigen remains unknown. The TCR was taken from a man of 80 years or more in good health. The sequenced sample consisted of blood. The chain combines TRBV29-1 with TRBJ1-1; TRBD1 matches at 9 bases. The CDR3 protein is CSGRQGDWTEAFF. The CDR3 DNA sequence: TGCAGCGGACGACAGGGGGATTGGACTGAAGCTTTCTTT.